This entry lists 9 T cell receptor beta chains sequenced from one sample in a study of blood T cell repertoires in COVID-19. Using immunoSEQ multiplex PCR, the repertoire was profiled, and TCRdb retains in-frame clones only, with some absent. The sample has under 300,000 clones; around 85% are singletons. The sequencing input was peripheral blood. These TCRs come from a woman aged 70-85 years with acute or convalescent COVID-19.

V and J are TRBV5-5 and TRBJ2-7; TRBD1 is a possible D gene (6 bases). This CDR3 comprises 14 residues. Germline V CDR1 and CDR2: SGHKS, YYEKEE (reference sequence). V was shortened by 2 bases and J by 0 bases, with 9 bases between the two germline ends. In DNA, the CDR3 is TGTGCCAGCAGCTTCGGGACACACTCCTACGAGCAGTACTTC. Protein sequence: CASSFGTHSYEQYF.

V usage is TRBV14 and J usage is TRBJ1-1; 8 nucleotides match TRBD1. Germline V gives CDR1 SGHDN, CDR2 FVKESK. V was clipped by 0 bases and J by 4 bases; unmatched bases: 4. The CDR3 spans 15 residues. The CDR3 protein is CASSQERTGPTEAFF. The CDR3 nucleotides are TGTGCCAGCAGCCAAGAGCGGACAGGGCCCACTGAAGCTTTCTTT.

The genes are TRBV12-3 or TRBV12-4 and TRBJ1-2; the D is unclear. The V gene lost 3 bases and the J gene lost 6 bases, with 11 bases spanning the gap. The length of the CDR3 is 13 residues. In nucleotides, the CDR3 is TGTGCCAGCAGTTTGAAACAGAATAATGGCTACACCTTC. This codes for CASSLKQNNGYTF.

The genes are TRBV5-6 and TRBJ1-6, with TRBD1 matching 7 bases. The CDR3 contains 16 residues. The germline V gene encodes CDR1 SGHDT and CDR2 YYEEEE. Trimming removed 4 bases from V and 7 bases from J; junction bases left unmatched: 11. The CDR3 loop is CASSPLDRLQNSPLHF. The CDR3 nucleotides read TGTGCCAGCAGCCCTCTGGACAGGCTTCAAAATTCACCCCTCCACTTT.

The chain links TRBV18 to TRBJ2-2; D gene uncertain. Germline V gives CDR1 KGHSH, CDR2 LQKENI. This CDR3 is built from 13 residues. The V end lost 4 bases, the J end lost 4 bases, and 7 bases lay between the germline ends. The DNA of the CDR3 is TGTGCCAGCTCACTGGGCCTCACCGGGGAGCTGTTTTTT. Translated: CASSLGLTGELFF.

The chain is built from TRBV1 and TRBJ1-2; TRBD1, as called in the table, went unchecked against the DNA. TRBV1 is listed as a pseudogene. The CDR3 length is 15 residues. For the CDR3, the DNA is TGCACCAGCAGCCAGCAGACCGGGACAGACTATGGCTACACCTTC. This sequence encodes CTSSQQTGTDYGYTF.

V and J are TRBV4-1 and TRBJ1-1; perhaps TRBD1 as D (5 bases). Per the germline V gene, CDR1 is MGHRA and CDR2 is YSYEKL. This CDR3 contains 16 residues. V shed 2 bases and J shed 3 bases, with 16 bases lying between them. The CDR3, as DNA: TGCGCCAGCAGCCAAAGCGCCATAAGGGGTTACACTGAAGCTTTCTTT. Translating it yields CASSQSAIRGYTEAFF.

The chain carries TRBV18 and TRBJ2-5; tentatively, D is TRBD2 (6 bases). The V gene lost 2 bases and the J gene lost 4 bases, with 14 bases spanning the gap. The germline V gene has CDR1 KGHSH and CDR2 LQKENI. The CDR3 is 15 residues long. CDR3 sequence: CASSPSRGDRETQYF. The CDR3 DNA follows: TGTGCCAGCTCACCATCCCGCGGGGATCGAGAGACCCAGTACTTC.

The rearrangement links TRBV7-3 to TRBJ1-2; the match to TRBD1 covers 8 bases. Germline CDR1 SGHTA, CDR2 FQGTGA. The V and J ends lost 2 bases and 4 bases, in that order; junction bases with no gene match: 6. The CDR3 length is 15 residues. The DNA for the CDR3 is TGTGCCAGCAGCTTAGGGGCAGGGGGCCCCTATGGCTACACCTTC. It translates to CASSLGAGGPYGYTF. The full variable domain, with the rest looked up from reference TRBV7-3 and TRBJ1-2, is GAGVSQTPSNKVTEKGKYVELRCDPISGHTALYWYRQSLGQGPEFLIYFQGTGAADDSGLPNDRFFAVRPEGSVSTLKIQRTERGDSAVYLCASSLGAGGPYGYTFGSGTRLTVV.